This T cell receptor (beta chain) was retrieved from a study of Ad26.COV2.S vaccination and SARS-CoV-2 variants. Per the germline V gene, CDR1 is MDHEN and CDR2 is SYDVKM. Trimming stripped 6 bases from V and 2 bases from J, with 19 bases between. This CDR3 contains 16 residues. Sample treatment: around 19 received Ad26.COV2.S at low or high dose, single or two shots; roughly five received placebo; per-sample allocation not given. Collection of the samples took place on day 63 after the first injection of vaccine or placebo. Data came from immunoSEQ multiplex PCR; TCRdb stores just in-frame clones and leaves some out. The sample contains roughly 350,000 clones, less than 90% of which appear only once.

This chain connects TRBV28 to TRBJ1-2; D not resolved. The input for sequencing was peripheral blood, taken in a trial of Ad26.COV2.S vaccine versus placebo. The receptor's source is a person aged 18 to 65 who received the Ad26.COV2.S COVID-19 vaccine or a placebo. The CDR3 bases are TGTGCCAGCAGCCCCCCCGGAAGTTTAGCGAACTATGGCTACACCTTC. This sequence encodes CASSPPGSLANYGYTF.